This T cell receptor (beta chain) was observed in a study of cytomegalovirus exposure and HLA in healthy donors. Primers: 60 Vbeta forward and 13 Jbeta reverse. Data came from immunoSEQ multiplex PCR; TCRdb stores just in-frame clones and leaves some out. The table includes about 160,000 clones, approximately 84% detected once. Germline V CDR1 and CDR2: SGDLS, YYNGEE. J gave up 2 bases and V 2 bases, and 3 bases lay outside the gene matches. The CDR3 runs to 14 residues. This sequence was found in a man between 45 and 60 years old in good health and CMV-seropositive. The gene calls are TRBV9 and TRBJ1-2, with TRBD1 matching 7 bases. Material for sequencing was PBMCs. Here the CDR3 reads CASSVEQGNYGYTF. CDR3 bases: TGTGCCAGCAGCGTGGAACAGGGGAACTATGGCTACACCTTC.